This TCR beta chain is drawn from a study of T-cell memory formation after mild COVID-19. Note on this clonotype: No antigen is known for it.

The study, taken as a whole, reports: Specificity for SARS-CoV-2 was not confirmed among the second-wave clones peaking on day 37.

One entry per CDR3 protein results from TCRdb running MiXCR on the 5' RACE reads. Here the sample spans 49,000 or so distinct CDR3 sequences, under 7.5% being singletons. This CDR3 spans 17 amino acids. CDR1 and CDR2 (germline): SGHRS, YFSETQ. With V trimmed by 0 bases and J by 3 bases, 6 bases remained unmatched. Sequenced material: PBMCs or a T cell subset sorted from them (not recorded which). The rearrangement joins TRBV5-1 to TRBJ2-1; 10 nucleotides line up with TRBD2. The TCR sequence derives from a young man who had mild COVID-19 (a few samples of this study predate the infection). Cell type and time point are not known. The CDR3 sequence: CASSLDGLAGDYNEQFF. In DNA form, the CDR3 reads TGCGCCAGCAGCTTGGACGGTCTAGCGGGGGACTACAATGAGCAGTTCTTC.